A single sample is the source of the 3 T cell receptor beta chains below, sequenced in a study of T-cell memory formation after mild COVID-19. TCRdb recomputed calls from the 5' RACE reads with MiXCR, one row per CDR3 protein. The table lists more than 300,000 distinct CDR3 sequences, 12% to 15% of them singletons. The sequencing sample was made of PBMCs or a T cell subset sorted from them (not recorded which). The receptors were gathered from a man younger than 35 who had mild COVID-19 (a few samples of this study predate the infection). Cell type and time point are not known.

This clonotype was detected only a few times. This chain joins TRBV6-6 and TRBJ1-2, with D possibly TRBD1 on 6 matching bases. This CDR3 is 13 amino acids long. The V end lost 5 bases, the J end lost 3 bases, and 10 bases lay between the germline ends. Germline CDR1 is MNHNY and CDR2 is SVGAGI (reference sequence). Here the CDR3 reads CASSLRQDYGYTF. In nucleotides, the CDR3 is TGTGCCAGCAGTCTAAGACAGGACTATGGCTACACCTTC.

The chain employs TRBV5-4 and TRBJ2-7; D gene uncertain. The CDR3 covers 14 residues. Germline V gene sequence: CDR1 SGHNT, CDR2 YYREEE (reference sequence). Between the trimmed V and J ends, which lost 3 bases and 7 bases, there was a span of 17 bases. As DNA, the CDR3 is TGTGCCAGCAGCTCATACCGGGCCCCTAGGGAGCAGTACGTC. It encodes CASSSYRAPREQYV.

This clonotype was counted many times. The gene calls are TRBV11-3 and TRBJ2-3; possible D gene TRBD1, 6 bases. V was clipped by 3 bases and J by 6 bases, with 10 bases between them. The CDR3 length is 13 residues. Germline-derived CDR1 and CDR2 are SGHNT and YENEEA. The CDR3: CASSFDTGDTQYF. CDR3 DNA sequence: TGTGCCAGCAGCTTCGACACAGGGGATACGCAGTATTTT. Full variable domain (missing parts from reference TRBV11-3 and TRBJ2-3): EAGVVQSPRYKIIEKKQPVAFWCNPISGHNTLYWYLQNLGQGPELLIRYENEEAVDDSQLPKDRFSAERLKGVDSTLKIQPAELGDSAVYLCASSFDTGDTQYFGPGTRLTVL.